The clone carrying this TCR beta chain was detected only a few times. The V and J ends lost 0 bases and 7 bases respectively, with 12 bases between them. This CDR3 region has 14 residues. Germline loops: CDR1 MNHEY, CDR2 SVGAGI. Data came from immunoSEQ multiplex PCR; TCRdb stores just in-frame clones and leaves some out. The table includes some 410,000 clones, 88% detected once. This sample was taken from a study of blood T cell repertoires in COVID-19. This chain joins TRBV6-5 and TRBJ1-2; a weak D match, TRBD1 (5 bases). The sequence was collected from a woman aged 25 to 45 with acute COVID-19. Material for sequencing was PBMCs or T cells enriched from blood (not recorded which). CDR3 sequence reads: CASSYSWSQGGYTF. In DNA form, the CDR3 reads TGTGCCAGCAGTTACTCGTGGTCGCAGGGTGGCTACACCTTC.